This T cell receptor beta chain was recovered during a study of blood T cell repertoires in COVID-19. TCRdb keeps only in-frame clones here, not all; method: immunoSEQ multiplex PCR. The sample yields around 290,000 clones, around 90% seen once. Germline CDR1 and CDR2: WSHSY and SAAADI. V was pared by 1 base and J by 4 bases, with 8 bases between. The length of the CDR3 is 14 residues. Specimen: PBMCs or T cells enriched from blood (not recorded which). The TCR comes from a woman in her twenties or thirties who had recovered from COVID-19. The chain carries TRBV10-2 and TRBJ1-3, with D tentatively TRBD1 (5 bases). CDR3 region: CASSEFAGGNTIYF. The CDR3 bases are TGCGCCAGCAGTGAGTTTGCAGGGGGAAACACCATATATTTT.